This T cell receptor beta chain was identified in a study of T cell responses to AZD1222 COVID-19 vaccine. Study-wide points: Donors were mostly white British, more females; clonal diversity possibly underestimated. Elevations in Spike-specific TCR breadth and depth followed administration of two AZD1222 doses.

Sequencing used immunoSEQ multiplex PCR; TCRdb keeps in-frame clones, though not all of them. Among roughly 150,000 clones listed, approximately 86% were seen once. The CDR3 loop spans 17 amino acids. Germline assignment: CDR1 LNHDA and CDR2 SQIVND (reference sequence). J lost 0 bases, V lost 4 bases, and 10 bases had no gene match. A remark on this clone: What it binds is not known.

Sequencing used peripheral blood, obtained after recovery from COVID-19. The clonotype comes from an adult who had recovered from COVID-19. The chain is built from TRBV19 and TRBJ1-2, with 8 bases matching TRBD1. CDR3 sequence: CASSREDRAVANYGYTF. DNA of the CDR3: TGTGCCAGTAGTAGAGAGGACAGGGCTGTAGCTAACTATGGCTACACCTTC.